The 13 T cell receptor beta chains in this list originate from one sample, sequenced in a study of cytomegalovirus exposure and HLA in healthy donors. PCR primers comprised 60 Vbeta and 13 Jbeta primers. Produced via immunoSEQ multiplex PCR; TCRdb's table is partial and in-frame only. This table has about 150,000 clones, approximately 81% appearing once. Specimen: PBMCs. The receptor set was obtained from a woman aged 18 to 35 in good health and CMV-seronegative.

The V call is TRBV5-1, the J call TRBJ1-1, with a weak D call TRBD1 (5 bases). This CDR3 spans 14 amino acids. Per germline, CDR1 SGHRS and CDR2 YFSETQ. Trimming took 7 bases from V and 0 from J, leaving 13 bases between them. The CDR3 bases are TGCGCCAGCTCTGACAGCCTCATGAACACTGAAGCTTTCTTT. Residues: CASSDSLMNTEAFF.

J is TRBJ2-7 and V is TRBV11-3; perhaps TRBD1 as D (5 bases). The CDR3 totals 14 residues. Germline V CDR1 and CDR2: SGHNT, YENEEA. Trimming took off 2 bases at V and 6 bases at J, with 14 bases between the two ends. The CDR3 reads CASSLWGGGAEQYF. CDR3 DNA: TGTGCCAGCAGCTTATGGGGTGGTGGGGCCGAGCAGTACTTC.

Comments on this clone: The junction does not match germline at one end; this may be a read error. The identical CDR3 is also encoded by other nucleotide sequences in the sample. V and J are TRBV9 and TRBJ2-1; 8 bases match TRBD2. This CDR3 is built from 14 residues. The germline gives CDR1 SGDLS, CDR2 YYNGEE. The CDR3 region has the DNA TGCGCCAGCGGGGAGGAAGCGGGAGTTGGAGAGCAGTTCTTC. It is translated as CASGEEAGVGEQFF.

The CDR3 DNA is TGTGCCAGCAGCTTAGTTGGCAGGGCTACCTACGAGCAGTACTTC. This translates into CASSLVGRATYEQYF. The rearrangement uses TRBV11-2 and TRBJ2-7, with a possible D match to TRBD1 (5 bases). CDR1 SGHAT and CDR2 FQNNGV come from the germline V gene. The CDR3 length is 15 residues. Trimming removed 1 base from V and 2 bases from J, with 12 bases in between.

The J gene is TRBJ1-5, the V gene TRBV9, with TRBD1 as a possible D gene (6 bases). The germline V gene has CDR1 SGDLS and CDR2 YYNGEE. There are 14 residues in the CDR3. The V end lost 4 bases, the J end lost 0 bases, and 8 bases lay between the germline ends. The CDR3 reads CASSRQVSNQPQHF. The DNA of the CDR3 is TGTGCCAGCAGCCGACAGGTTAGCAATCAGCCCCAGCATTTT.

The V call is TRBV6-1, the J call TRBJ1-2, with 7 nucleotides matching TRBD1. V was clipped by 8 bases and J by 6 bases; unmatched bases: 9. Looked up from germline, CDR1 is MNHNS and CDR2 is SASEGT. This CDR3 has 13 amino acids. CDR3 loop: CASAGGQVDGYTF. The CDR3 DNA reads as TGTGCCAGCGCAGGAGGACAGGTAGATGGCTACACCTTC.

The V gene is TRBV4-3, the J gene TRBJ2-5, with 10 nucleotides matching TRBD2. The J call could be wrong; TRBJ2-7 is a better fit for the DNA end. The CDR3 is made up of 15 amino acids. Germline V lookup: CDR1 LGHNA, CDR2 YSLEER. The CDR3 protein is CASSPGLAERNEQYF. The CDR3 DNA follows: TGCGCCAGCAGCCCCGGACTAGCGGAGAGGAACGAGCAGTACTTC.

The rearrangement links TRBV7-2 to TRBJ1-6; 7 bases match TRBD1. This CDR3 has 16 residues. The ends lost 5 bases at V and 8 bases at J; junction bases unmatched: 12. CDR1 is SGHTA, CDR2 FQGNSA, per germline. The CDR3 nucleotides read TGTGCCAGCAGCATCACAGGGGTTAGGGCGGATTCACCCCTCCACTTT. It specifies CASSITGVRADSPLHF.

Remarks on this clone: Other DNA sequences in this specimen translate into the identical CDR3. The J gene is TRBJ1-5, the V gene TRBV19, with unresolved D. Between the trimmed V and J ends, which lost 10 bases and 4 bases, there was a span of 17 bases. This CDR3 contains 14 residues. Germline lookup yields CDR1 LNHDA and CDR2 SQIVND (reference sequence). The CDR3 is CATAPTGNNQPQHF. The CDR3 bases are TGTGCCACCGCCCCGACGGGGAATAATCAGCCCCAGCATTTT.

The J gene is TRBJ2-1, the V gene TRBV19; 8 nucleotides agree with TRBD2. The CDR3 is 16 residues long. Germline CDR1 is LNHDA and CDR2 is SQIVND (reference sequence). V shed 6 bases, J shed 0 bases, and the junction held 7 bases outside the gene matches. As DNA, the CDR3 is TGTGCCAGTAGGGGCGGGAGCGGGAGCTCCTACAATGAGCAGTTCTTC. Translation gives CASRGGSGSSYNEQFF.

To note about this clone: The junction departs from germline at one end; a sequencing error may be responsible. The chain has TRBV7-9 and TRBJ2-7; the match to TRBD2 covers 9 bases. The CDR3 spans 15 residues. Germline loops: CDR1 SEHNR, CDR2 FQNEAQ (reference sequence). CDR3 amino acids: CSSSLGGTSQHEQYF. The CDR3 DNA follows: TGTTCCAGCAGCTTGGGCGGGACTAGCCAGCACGAGCAGTACTTC.

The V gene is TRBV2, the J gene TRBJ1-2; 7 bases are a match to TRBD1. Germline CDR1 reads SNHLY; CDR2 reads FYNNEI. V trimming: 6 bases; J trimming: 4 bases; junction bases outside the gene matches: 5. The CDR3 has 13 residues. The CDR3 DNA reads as TGTGCCAGCAGGAGACAGGGCGGCTATGGCTACACCTTC. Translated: CASRRQGGYGYTF.

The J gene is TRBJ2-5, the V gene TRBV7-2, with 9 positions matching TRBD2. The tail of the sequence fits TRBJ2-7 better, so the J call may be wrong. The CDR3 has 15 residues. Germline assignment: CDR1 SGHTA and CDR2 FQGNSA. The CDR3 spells CASSPMAGGVFEQYF. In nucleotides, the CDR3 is TGTGCCAGCAGCCCTATGGCGGGAGGGGTCTTCGAGCAGTACTTC.